Following are 2 T cell receptor beta chains from one sample sequenced in a study of regulatory T cells in long-lasting Graves disease. The time point is: newly diagnosed GD, antithyroid drugs for less than 3 months. RNA from PBMCs was the source of the TCR library. Sequencing libraries for TCR beta were prepared with iRepertoire HTBI primers and Arm-PCR of CDR3 regions. TCRdb used MiXCR to reprocess the multiplex PCR reads, holding one entry per CDR3 protein. The sample carries around 400,000 distinct CDR3 sequences, about 11% recorded once. These data were likewise used in another study, on T cells in Graves' hyperthyroidism and ophthalmopathy.

This sample comprised peripheral blood mononuclear cells (PBMCs), obtained at new diagnosis, from a patient treated with antithyroid drugs. The receptors originated from a woman under 30 with Graves disease.

This clonotype was counted at least ten times. The chain couples TRBV2 to TRBJ2-3; tentative D call: TRBD2 (5 bases). There are 15 residues in the CDR3. Germline loops: CDR1 SNHLY, CDR2 FYNNEI. Deletions cut 6 bases from V and 1 base from J, with 14 bases between. CDR3: CASRTLGGGTDTQYF. CDR3 DNA: TGTGCCAGCAGGACCCTAGGAGGAGGCACAGATACGCAGTATTTT.

This clonotype was detected many times. This chain connects TRBV11-2 to TRBJ2-3; unclear D gene. Germline V gene lookup returns CDR1 SGHAT and CDR2 FQNNGV. The CDR3 consists of 16 residues. V dropped 8 bases and J dropped 0 bases, with 18 bases sitting between them. In DNA form, the CDR3 reads TGTGCCAGCGCCCGGGCGGTGCTCGCTAGCACAGATACGCAGTATTTT. This sequence encodes CASARAVLASTDTQYF. The complete variable domain, with remaining parts taken from reference TRBV11-2 and TRBJ2-3, reads EAGVAQSPRYKIIEKRQSVAFWCNPISGHATLYWYQQILGQGPKLLIQFQNNGVVDDSQLPKDRFSAERLKGVDSTLKIQPAKLEDSAVYLCASARAVLASTDTQYFGPGTRLTVL.